This T cell receptor (beta chain) was retrieved from a study of blood T cells in healthy people across ages. Using a J-beta primer mix together with a sample-barcoded 5' primer, a second PCR was run for roughly 7 to 12 cycles. Each CDR3 protein gets one entry after TCRdb re-called the 5' RACE reads with MiXCR. The sample shows 650,000 to 1,000,000 distinct CDR3 sequences, around 36% of them seen only once. Study-wide points: The diversity estimates, figures obtained from one million T cells, were considered underestimates.

Germline CDR1 SNHLY, CDR2 FYNNEI. The CDR3 runs 14 residues. The V segment lost 5 bases and the J segment 9 bases; nucleotides outside the gene matches: 5. This clonotype has just a few counts. Its matching antigen is unknown. This clonotype originated in a man in his late teens or twenties in good health. Sequenced input: blood. The chain uses TRBV2 and TRBJ2-1, with TRBD2 identical over 12 bases. In nucleotides, the CDR3 is TGTGCCAGCAGTCCACGGGGACTAGCGGGTGAGCAGTTCTTC. Residues: CASSPRGLAGEQFF.